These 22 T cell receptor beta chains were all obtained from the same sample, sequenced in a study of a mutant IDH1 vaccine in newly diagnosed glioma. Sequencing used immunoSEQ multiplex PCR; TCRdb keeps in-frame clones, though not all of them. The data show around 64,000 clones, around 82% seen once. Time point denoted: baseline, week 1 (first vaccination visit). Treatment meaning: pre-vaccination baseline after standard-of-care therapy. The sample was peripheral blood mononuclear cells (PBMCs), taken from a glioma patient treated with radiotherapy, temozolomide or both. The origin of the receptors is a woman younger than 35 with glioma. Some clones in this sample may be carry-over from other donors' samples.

The CDR3: CASSSLGAGGLSGTQYF. CDR3 sequence (DNA): TGTGCCAGCAGCTCCCTTGGGGCCGGGGGGCTGTCCGGTACGCAGTATTTT. The gene calls are TRBV9 and TRBJ2-3, with D possibly TRBD2 on 7 matching bases. Between the trimmed V and J ends, which lost 4 bases and 8 bases, there was a span of 26 bases. CDR3 length equals 17 residues. Looked up from germline, CDR1 is SGDLS and CDR2 is YYNGEE.

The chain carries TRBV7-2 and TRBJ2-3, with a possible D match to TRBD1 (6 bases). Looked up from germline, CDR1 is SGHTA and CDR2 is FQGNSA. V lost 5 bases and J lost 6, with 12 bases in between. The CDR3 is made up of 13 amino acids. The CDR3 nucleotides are TGTGCCAGCAGCCCCCAGGGGCAGGATACGCAGTATTTT. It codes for CASSPQGQDTQYF.

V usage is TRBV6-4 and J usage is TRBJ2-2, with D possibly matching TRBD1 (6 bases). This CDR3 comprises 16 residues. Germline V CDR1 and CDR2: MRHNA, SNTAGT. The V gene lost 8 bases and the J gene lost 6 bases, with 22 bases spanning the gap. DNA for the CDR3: TGTGCCAGCCGGTCCCTCGAGGCAGGGGATTCCGGGGAGCTGTTTTTT. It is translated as CASRSLEAGDSGELFF.

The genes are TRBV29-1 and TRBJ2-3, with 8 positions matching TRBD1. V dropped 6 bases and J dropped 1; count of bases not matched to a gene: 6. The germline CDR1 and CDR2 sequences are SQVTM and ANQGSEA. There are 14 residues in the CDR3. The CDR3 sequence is CSVTGGEGTDTQYF. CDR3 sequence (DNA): TGCAGCGTCACAGGGGGAGAGGGCACAGATACGCAGTATTTT.

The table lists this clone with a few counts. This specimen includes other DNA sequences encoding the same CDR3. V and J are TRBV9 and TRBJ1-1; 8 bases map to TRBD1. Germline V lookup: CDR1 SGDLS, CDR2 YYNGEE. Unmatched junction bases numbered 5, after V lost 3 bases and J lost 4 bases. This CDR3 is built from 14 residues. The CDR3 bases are TGTGCCAGCAGCGCCCAGGGGGCTGGCACTGAAGCTTTCTTT. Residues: CASSAQGAGTEAFF.

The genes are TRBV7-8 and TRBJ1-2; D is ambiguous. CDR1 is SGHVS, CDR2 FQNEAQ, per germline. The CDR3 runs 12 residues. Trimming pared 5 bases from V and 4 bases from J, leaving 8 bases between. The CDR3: CASSPSVYGYTF. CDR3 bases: TGTGCCAGCAGCCCGAGCGTCTATGGCTACACCTTC.

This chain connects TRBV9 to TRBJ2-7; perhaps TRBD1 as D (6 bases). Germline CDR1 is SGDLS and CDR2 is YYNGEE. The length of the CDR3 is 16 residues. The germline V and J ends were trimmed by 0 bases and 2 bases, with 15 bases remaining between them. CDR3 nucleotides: TGTGCCAGCAGCGTAGCTGGGGAAGGACAGACCTACGAGCAGTACTTC. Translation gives CASSVAGEGQTYEQYF.

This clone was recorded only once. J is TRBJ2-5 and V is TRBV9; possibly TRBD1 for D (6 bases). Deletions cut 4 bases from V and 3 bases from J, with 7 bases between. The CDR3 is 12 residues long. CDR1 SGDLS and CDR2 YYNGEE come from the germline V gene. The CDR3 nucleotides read TGTGCCAGCAGCCGACAGGAAGAGACCCAGTACTTC. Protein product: CASSRQEETQYF.

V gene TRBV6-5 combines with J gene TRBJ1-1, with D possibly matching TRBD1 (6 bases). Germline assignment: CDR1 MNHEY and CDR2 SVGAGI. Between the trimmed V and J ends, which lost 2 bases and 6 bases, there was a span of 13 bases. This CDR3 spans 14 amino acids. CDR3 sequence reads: CASSYGHREAEAFF. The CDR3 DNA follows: TGTGCCAGCAGTTACGGGCACAGGGAGGCTGAAGCTTTCTTT.

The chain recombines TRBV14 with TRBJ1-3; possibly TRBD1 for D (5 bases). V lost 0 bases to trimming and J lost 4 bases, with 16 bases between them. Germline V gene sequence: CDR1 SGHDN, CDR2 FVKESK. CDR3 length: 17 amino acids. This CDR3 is CASSQDRLRVAGNTIYF. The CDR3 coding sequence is TGTGCCAGCAGCCAAGATCGACTCAGGGTTGCGGGAAACACCATATATTTT.

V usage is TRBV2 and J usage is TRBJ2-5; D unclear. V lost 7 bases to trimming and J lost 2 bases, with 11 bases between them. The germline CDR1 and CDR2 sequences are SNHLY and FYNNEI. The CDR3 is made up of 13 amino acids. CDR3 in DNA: TGTGCCAGCACTCTCCAGACGCAAGAGACCCAGTACTTC. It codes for CASTLQTQETQYF.

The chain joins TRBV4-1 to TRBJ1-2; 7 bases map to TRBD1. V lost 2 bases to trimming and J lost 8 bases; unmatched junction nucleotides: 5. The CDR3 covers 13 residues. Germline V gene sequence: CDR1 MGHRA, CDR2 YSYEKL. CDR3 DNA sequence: TGCGCCAGCAGCCAAACAGGGGTTCGGGGCTACACCTTC. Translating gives CASSQTGVRGYTF.

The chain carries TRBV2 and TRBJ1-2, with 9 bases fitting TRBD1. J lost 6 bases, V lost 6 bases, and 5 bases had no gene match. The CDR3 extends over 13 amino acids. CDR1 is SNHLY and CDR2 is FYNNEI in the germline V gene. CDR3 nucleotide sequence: TGTGCCAGCAGCGAGACAGGGGGAAATGGCTACACCTTC. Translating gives CASSETGGNGYTF. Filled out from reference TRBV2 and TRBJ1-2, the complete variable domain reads EPEVTQTPSHQVTQMGQEVILRCVPISNHLYFYWYRQILGQKVEFLVSFYNNEISEKSEIFDDQFSVERPDGSNFTLKIRSTKLEDSAMYFCASSETGGNGYTFGSGTRLTVV.

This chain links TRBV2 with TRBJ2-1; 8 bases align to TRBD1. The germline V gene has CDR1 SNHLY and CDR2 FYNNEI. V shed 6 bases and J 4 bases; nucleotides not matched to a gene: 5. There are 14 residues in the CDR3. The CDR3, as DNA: TGTGCCAGCAGAACCGGGACAGGATACAATGAGCAGTTCTTC. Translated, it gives CASRTGTGYNEQFF.

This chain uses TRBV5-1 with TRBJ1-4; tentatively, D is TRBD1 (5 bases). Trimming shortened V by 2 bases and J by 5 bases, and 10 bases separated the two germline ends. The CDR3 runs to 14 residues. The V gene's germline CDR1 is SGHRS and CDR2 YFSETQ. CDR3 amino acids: CASSFYGTNEKLFF. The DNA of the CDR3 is TGCGCCAGCAGCTTTTACGGGACCAATGAAAAACTGTTTTTT.

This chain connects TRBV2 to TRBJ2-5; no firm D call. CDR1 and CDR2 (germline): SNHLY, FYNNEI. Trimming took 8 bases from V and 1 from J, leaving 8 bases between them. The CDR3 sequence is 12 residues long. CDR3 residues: CASGTVQETQYF. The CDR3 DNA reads TGTGCCAGCGGAACGGTCCAAGAGACCCAGTACTTC.

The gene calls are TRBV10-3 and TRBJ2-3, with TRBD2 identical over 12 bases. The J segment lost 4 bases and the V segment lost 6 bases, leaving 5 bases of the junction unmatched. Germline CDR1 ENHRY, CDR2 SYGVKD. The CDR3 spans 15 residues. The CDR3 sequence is CAISQLAGGADTQYF. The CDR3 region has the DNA TGTGCCATCAGCCAACTAGCGGGGGGTGCAGATACGCAGTATTTT.

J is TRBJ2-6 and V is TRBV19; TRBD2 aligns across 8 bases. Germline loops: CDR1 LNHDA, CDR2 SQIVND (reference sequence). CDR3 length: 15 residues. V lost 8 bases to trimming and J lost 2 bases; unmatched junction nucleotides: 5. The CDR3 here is CASRLGGAGANVLTF. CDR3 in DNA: TGTGCCAGTCGCCTCGGGGGGGCTGGGGCCAACGTCCTGACTTTC.

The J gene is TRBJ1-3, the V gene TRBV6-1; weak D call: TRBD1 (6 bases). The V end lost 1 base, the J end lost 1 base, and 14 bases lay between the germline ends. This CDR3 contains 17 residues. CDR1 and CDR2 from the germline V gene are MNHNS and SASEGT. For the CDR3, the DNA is TGTGCCAGCAGTGAAGTCGAGGGGGGGATGTCTGGAAACACCATATATTTT. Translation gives CASSEVEGGMSGNTIYF.

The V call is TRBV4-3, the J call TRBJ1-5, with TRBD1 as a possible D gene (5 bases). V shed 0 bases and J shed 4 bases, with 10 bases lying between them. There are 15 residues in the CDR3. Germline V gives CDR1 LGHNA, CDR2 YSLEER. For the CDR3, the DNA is TGCGCCAGCAGCCAAGAAGCAGGGCCAAATCAGCCCCAGCATTTT. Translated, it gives CASSQEAGPNQPQHF.

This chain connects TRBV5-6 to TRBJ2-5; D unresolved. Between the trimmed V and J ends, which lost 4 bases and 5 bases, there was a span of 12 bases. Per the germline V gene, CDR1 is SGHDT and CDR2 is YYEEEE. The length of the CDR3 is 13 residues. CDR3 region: CASSRPFLETQYF. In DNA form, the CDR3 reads TGTGCCAGCAGCCGCCCATTTTTGGAGACCCAGTACTTC.

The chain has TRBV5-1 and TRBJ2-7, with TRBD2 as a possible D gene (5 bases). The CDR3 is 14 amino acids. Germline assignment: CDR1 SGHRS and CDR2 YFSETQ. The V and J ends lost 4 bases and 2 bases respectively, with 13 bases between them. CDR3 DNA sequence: TGCGCCAGCAGCGGAGGTGGAGGAACCTACGAGCAGTACTTC. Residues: CASSGGGGTYEQYF.